Presented here are 12 T cell receptor beta chains from one specimen sequenced in a study of T cell responses to AZD1222 COVID-19 vaccine. TCRdb keeps only in-frame clones here, not all; method: immunoSEQ multiplex PCR. This sample carries around 170,000 clones, about nine tenths of them seen once, and the ten largest clones take approximately 0.98%. Material: peripheral blood, obtained on day 0 of AZD1222 vaccination. All receptors derive from an adult in good health.

On this clone: Other DNA sequences in the same sample also yield this CDR3. The chain uses TRBV5-1 and TRBJ1-4, with TRBD1 identical over 11 bases. V lost 0 bases, J lost 8 bases, and 3 bases stayed unmatched. Germline CDR1 is SGHRS and CDR2 is YFSETQ. This CDR3 has 15 amino acids. This CDR3 reads CASSLAGTGGEKLFF. In DNA, the CDR3 is TGCGCCAGCAGCTTGGCCGGGACAGGGGGAGAAAAACTGTTTTTT.

The genes are TRBV6-4 and TRBJ2-2; D gene ambiguous. V was clipped by 3 bases and J by 1 base, with 6 bases between them. Germline V gene lookup returns CDR1 MRHNA and CDR2 SNTAGT. The CDR3 extends over 14 amino acids. The CDR3 coding sequence is TGTGCCAGCAGTGATAACCAGAACACCGGGGAGCTGTTTTTT. Translated, it gives CASSDNQNTGELFF.

This chain joins TRBV5-8 and TRBJ1-5; no clear D. Germline CDR1 reads SGHTS; CDR2 reads YDEGEE. Trimming took 1 base from V and 2 from J, leaving 13 bases between them. The CDR3 length is 16 residues. The CDR3 spells CASSLYGEAGNQPQHF. The CDR3, as DNA: TGTGCCAGCAGCTTGTACGGGGAGGCGGGCAATCAGCCCCAGCATTTT.

The V gene is TRBV15, the J gene TRBJ1-3; D gene uncertain. Germline CDR1 reads LNHNV; CDR2 reads YYDKDF (reference sequence). The CDR3 is 15 amino acids. V lost 0 bases and J lost 0, with 6 bases in between. The CDR3 DNA follows: TGTGCCACCAGCAGAGACAAGGACTCTGGAAACACCATATATTTT. It is translated as CATSRDKDSGNTIYF.

The table lists this clone with a count of one. The chain recombines TRBV7-2 with TRBJ1-3, with no clear D. The CDR3 spans 17 residues. The germline gives CDR1 SGHTA, CDR2 FQGNSA. V shed 1 base and J shed 0 bases, with 13 bases lying between them. The CDR3 is CASSLVTGSPSGNTIYF. The CDR3 DNA sequence: TGTGCCAGCAGCTTAGTGACCGGCAGCCCCTCTGGAAACACCATATATTTT.

V is TRBV6-5 and J is TRBJ1-1, with D uncertain. CDR3 length equals 13 residues. V lost 1 base and J lost 1, with 4 bases in between. Germline CDR1 and CDR2: MNHEY and SVGAGI. CDR3 in amino acids: CASSYYKNTEAFF. For the CDR3, the DNA is TGTGCCAGCAGTTACTACAAGAACACTGAAGCTTTCTTT.

The chain carries TRBV5-1 and TRBJ2-3; D might be TRBD1 or TRBD2, each matching 5 bases. Germline V CDR1 and CDR2: SGHRS, YFSETQ. V gave up 4 bases and J gave up 0 bases, with 15 bases separating them. The CDR3 contains 16 residues. The CDR3 loop is CASSTGLFTSTDTQYF. The CDR3 nucleotides are TGCGCCAGCAGCACAGGACTCTTTACTAGCACAGATACGCAGTATTTT.

CDR3 coding DNA: TGTGCCAGCAGTACGTACCAAGAGACCCAGTACTTC. This gives the protein CASSTYQETQYF. This chain uses TRBV6-2 or TRBV6-3 with TRBJ2-5; D unresolved. The CDR3 is 12 amino acids. Germline V gene sequence: CDR1 MNHEY, CDR2 SVGEGT. V lost 5 bases and J 0 bases, leaving 4 bases between the germline ends.

Written as DNA, the CDR3 is TGTGCCAGCTCATCATCCCAAGTCGGACAGACTACTAACTATGGCTACACCTTC. This codes for CASSSSQVGQTTNYGYTF. This chain links TRBV18 with TRBJ1-2; the D gene is possibly TRBD1 (6 bases). Germline CDR1 is KGHSH and CDR2 is LQKENI. Between the trimmed V and J ends, which lost 5 bases and 0 bases, there was a span of 22 bases. The CDR3 covers 18 residues.

The chain links TRBV6-2 or TRBV6-3 to TRBJ1-2; D is unclear. The germline CDR1 and CDR2 sequences are MNHEY and SVGEGT. V was shortened by 2 bases and J by 4 bases, with 14 bases between the two germline ends. This CDR3 is built from 15 residues. The CDR3 sequence is CASSYMRQAVYGYTF. CDR3 in DNA: TGTGCCAGCAGTTACATGAGACAAGCCGTCTATGGCTACACCTTC.

The CDR3 spells CASSLDRGQYNEQFF. CDR3 DNA: TGTGCCAGCAGCTTAGACCGGGGTCAATACAATGAGCAGTTCTTC. This chain connects TRBV13 to TRBJ2-1; the D gene is possibly TRBD2 (5 bases). The CDR3 is 15 amino acids. In germline, CDR1 is PRHDT, CDR2 FYEKMQ (reference sequence). The ends were cut back, 1 base at V and 4 bases at J, with 11 bases in the middle. Full variable domain (remainder filled in from reference TRBV13 and TRBJ2-1): AAGVIQSPRHLIKEKRETATLKCYPIPRHDTVYWYQQGPGQDPQFLISFYEKMQSDKGSIPDRFSAQQFSDYHSELNMSSLELGDSALYFCASSLDRGQYNEQFFGPGTRLTVL.

This chain uses TRBV4-2 with TRBJ1-4; D is unclear. CDR3 length: 14 amino acids. Trimming cost V 1 base and J 7 bases, with 10 bases left between them. Germline loops: CDR1 LGHNA, CDR2 YNFKEQ. The CDR3: CASSQAGDTEKLFF. The CDR3 region has the DNA TGTGCCAGCAGCCAAGCCGGGGATACTGAAAAACTGTTTTTT.